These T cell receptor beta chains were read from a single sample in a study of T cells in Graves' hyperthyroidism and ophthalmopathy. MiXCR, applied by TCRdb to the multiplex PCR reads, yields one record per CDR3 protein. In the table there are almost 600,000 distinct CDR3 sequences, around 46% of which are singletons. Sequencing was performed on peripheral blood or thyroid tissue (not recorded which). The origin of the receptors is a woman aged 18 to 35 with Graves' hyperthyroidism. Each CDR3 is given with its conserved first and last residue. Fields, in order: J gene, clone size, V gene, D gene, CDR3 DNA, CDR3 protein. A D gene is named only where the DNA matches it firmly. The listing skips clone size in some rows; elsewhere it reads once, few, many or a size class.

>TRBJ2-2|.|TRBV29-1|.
TGCAGCGTTCGGTGGTCCGGGGAGCTGTTTTTT
CSVRWSGELFF
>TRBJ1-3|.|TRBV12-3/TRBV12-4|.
TGTGCCAGCAGTTACTCGGTGTACGCCGGAGCCGGGGGAAACACCATATATTTT
CASSYSVYAGAGGNTIYF
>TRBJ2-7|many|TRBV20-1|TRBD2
TGCAGTGCTGGGGAGGCTAGCGGGAGTTTCGAGCAGTACTTC
CSAGEASGSFEQYF
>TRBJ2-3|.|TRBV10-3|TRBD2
TGTGCCAGCAGTCGTAGGGACTACACAGATACGCAGTATTTT
CASSRRDYTDTQYF
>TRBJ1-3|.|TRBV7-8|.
TGTGCCAGCAGCTTTCAGACAGATCACATATATTTT
CASSFQTDHIYF
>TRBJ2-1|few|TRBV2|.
TGTGCCAGCAGTGAAGGTTTAGCGGACTCGCGGTTCTTC
CASSEGLADSRFF
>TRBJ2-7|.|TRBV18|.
TGTGCCAGCTCACCATCCCGGGGGAGCTCCTACGAGCAGTACTTC
CASSPSRGSSYEQYF
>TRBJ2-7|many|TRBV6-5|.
TGTGCCAGCAGTTCTCCCGGGACTTCTTACGAGCAGTACTTC
CASSSPGTSYEQYF
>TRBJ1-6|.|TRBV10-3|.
TGTGCCATCAGTGGCTCGCGGGAGGGTTCACCCCTCCACTTT
CAISGSREGSPLHF
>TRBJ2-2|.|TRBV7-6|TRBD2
TGTGCCAGCAGACCACTAGCGGGGAACACCGGGGAGCTGTCTTTT
CASRPLAGNTGELSF
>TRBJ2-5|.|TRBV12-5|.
TGTGCTAGTGGTTTTGGCGGGATGGGAGAGACCCAGTACTTC
CASGFGGMGETQYF
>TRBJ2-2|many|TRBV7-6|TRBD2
TGTGCCAGCAGCTTGACTAGCGAGACCTACACCGGGGAGCTGTTTTTT
CASSLTSETYTGELFF
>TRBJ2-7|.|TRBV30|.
TGTGCCTGGAGTGCAGCGATCTACGAGCAGTACTTC
CAWSAAIYEQYF
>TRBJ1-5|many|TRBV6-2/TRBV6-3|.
TGTGCCAGCACCGGGCCGTATAGCAATCAGCCCCAGCATTTT
CASTGPYSNQPQHF
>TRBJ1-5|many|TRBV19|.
TGTGCCAGCACCGACTCACAGGACCAGCCCCAGCATTTT
CASTDSQDQPQHF
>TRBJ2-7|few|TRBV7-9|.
TGTGCCAGCAGCTTGGGGGGGCAGGAGCAGTACTTC
CASSLGGQEQYF
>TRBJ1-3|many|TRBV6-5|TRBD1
TGTGCCAGCAGTCGAGGGGGCCGTGGAAACACCATATATTTT
CASSRGGRGNTIYF
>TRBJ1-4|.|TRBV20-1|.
TGCAGCCCCCGGGACGGCGGGGCTATTAGCGAAAAACTGTTTTTT
CSPRDGGAISEKLFF
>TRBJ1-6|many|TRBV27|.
TGTGCCAGCAGTTCGGACTCCCGAGGTGATTCACCCCTCCACTTT
CASSSDSRGDSPLHF
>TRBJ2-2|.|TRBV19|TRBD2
TGTGCCAGTAGTGCCCTGCGGACTAGCGGGGAGCTGTTTTTT
CASSALRTSGELFF
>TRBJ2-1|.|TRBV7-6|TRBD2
TGTGCCAGCACCGGGTCTAGCGGGTCCTACAATGAGCAGTTCTTC
CASTGSSGSYNEQFF